This TCR beta chain appears in the sequencing data of a study of blood T cell repertoires in COVID-19. Study in general: The study drew acute and convalescent COVID-19 samples from the United States, Italy and Spain. Nucleic acid was either cDNA or gDNA, and it came from T cells, B-cell-depleted T cells, or PBMCs.

Original processing methods: For nucleated cells, counts were estimated from reference gene primer amplification. Clones were read by immunoSEQ multiplex PCR, and TCRdb kept only the in-frame ones, dropping some. The DNA was the basis for D and trimming; V, J and clone size are from that table. Of around 300,000 clones listed, 85% to 90% are singletons. Sequenced sample: peripheral blood. This TCR derives from a woman aged 45-59 years with active or convalescent COVID-19.

CDR3 in amino acids: CASSAGTTLAANTGELFF. In nucleotides, the CDR3 is TGTGCCAGCAGCGCGGGGACTACCCTAGCGGCGAACACCGGGGAGCTGTTTTTT. The chain joins TRBV2 to TRBJ2-2; 7 positions match TRBD2. With 6 bases clipped from V and 0 bases from J, the junction kept 13 bases outside the gene matches. The germline CDR1 and CDR2 sequences are SNHLY and FYNNEI. The CDR3 contains 18 residues.